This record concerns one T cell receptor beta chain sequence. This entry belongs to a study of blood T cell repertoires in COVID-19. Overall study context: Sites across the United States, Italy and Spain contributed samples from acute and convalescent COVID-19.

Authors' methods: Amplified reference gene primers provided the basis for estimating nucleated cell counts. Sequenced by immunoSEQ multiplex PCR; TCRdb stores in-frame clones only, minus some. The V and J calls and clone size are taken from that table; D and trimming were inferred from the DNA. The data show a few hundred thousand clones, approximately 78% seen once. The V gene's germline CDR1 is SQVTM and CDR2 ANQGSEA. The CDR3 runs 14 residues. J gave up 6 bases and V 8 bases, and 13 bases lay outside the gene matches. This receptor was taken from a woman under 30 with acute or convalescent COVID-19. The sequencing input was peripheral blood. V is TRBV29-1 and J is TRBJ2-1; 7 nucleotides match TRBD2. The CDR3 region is CSTNPAGDANEQFF. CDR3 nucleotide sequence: TGCAGCACCAACCCTGCGGGAGACGCCAATGAGCAGTTCTTC.